These 10 T cell receptor beta chains were all obtained from the same sample, sequenced in a study of cytomegalovirus exposure and HLA in healthy donors. Use of 60 Vbeta and 13 Jbeta primers characterized the PCR. TCRdb's copy holds only in-frame clones and misses some; the assay was immunoSEQ multiplex PCR. The table has about 180,000 clones, 79% seen once; the top ten hold roughly 0.64%. Input material: PBMCs. Every receptor here comes from a woman in her thirties or forties in good health and CMV-seronegative.

The chain uses TRBV19 and TRBJ1-3, with 7 bases lining up with TRBD1. This CDR3 spans 16 amino acids. V lost 6 bases, J lost 0 bases, and 8 bases stayed unmatched. The germline V gene has CDR1 LNHDA and CDR2 SQIVND (reference sequence). The CDR3 spells CASRTYGQASGNTIYF. As DNA, the CDR3 is TGTGCCAGTAGAACTTATGGACAGGCCTCTGGAAACACCATATATTTT.

The chain has TRBV19 and TRBJ1-1; unclear D gene. The CDR3 sequence is 13 residues long. Germline values: CDR1 LNHDA, CDR2 SQIVND (reference sequence). V shed 7 bases and J shed 3 bases, with 12 bases lying between them. The CDR3 DNA is TGTGCCAGTACTCGTAGCGGGCACACTGAAGCTTTCTTT. It translates to CASTRSGHTEAFF.

This clone has more than one count but fewer than ten. The chain is built from TRBV4-3 and TRBJ2-7, with D possibly being TRBD2 (6 bases). V was shortened by 3 bases and J by 7 bases, with 19 bases between the two germline ends. This CDR3 has 15 residues. Germline assignment: CDR1 LGHNA and CDR2 YSLEER. The CDR3 region has the DNA TGCGCCAGCAGCCACGTCGGGGCGGGGTGGGGGGAGCAGTACTTC. This gives the protein CASSHVGAGWGEQYF.

This clone was seen more than once but under ten times. The V and J genes are TRBV5-1 and TRBJ1-2; the D gene is possibly TRBD1 (5 bases). V shed 4 bases and J shed 8 bases, with 15 bases lying between them. The CDR3 covers 13 residues. Germline loops: CDR1 SGHRS, CDR2 YFSETQ. The CDR3, as DNA: TGCGCCAGCAGCCTGACAGTACATGCCGGCTACACCTTC. This gives the protein CASSLTVHAGYTF. Looking up the rest from reference TRBV5-1 and TRBJ1-2 gives the full variable domain: KAGVTQTPRYLIKTRGQQVTLSCSPISGHRSVSWYQQTPGQGLQFLFEYFSETQRNKGNFPGRFSGRQFSNSRSEMNVSTLELGDSALYLCASSLTVHAGYTFGSGTRLTVV.

The gene calls are TRBV4-3 and TRBJ2-5, with 9 bases identical to TRBD1. The CDR3 extends over 15 amino acids. Germline-derived CDR1 and CDR2 are LGHNA and YSLEER. The trim removed 4 bases at V and 4 bases at J, leaving 7 bases unmatched. The CDR3 nucleotides are TGCGCCAGCAGCCGGCAACAGGGGGCCGGAGAGACCCAGTACTTC. Protein sequence: CASSRQQGAGETQYF.

The rearrangement links TRBV2 to TRBJ2-5; D call uncertain. Between the trimmed V and J ends, which lost 6 bases and 3 bases, there was a span of 5 bases. Per germline, CDR1 SNHLY and CDR2 FYNNEI. The CDR3 length is 11 residues. In DNA, the CDR3 is TGTGCCAGCAGGCAGGAAGAGACCCAGTACTTC. It translates to CASRQEETQYF. Full variable domain (outside the CDR3, taken from reference TRBV2 and TRBJ2-5): EPEVTQTPSHQVTQMGQEVILRCVPISNHLYFYWYRQILGQKVEFLVSFYNNEISEKSEIFDDQFSVERPDGSNFTLKIRSTKLEDSAMYFCASRQEETQYFGPGTRLLVL.

This sequence joins TRBV5-1 and TRBJ2-3; 13 bases line up with TRBD2. Germline V gene data show CDR1 as SGHRS and CDR2 as YFSETQ. The CDR3 runs to 16 residues. The trim removed 1 base at V and 4 bases at J, leaving 3 bases unmatched. CDR3 nucleotides: TGCGCCAGCAGCTTGAGGACTAGCGGGGGAGCAGATACGCAGTATTTT. Residues: CASSLRTSGGADTQYF.

The chain employs TRBV19 and TRBJ2-7; D not certain. This CDR3 region has 13 residues. Germline CDR1 reads LNHDA; CDR2 reads SQIVND (reference sequence). Trimming removed 3 bases at V and 2 bases at J, with 8 bases between. The DNA for the CDR3 is TGTGCCAGTAGTATCCAACAGCCCTACGAGCAGTACTTC. It codes for CASSIQQPYEQYF.

This rearrangement joins TRBV7-2 to TRBJ2-1, with 12 bases that match TRBD2. This CDR3 region has 17 residues. Germline V CDR1 and CDR2: SGHTA, FQGNSA. V lost 3 bases and J lost 0; bases outside the gene matches: 3. The CDR3 DNA reads TGTGCCAGCAGCTTGGGACTAGCGGGCCTCTCCTACAATGAGCAGTTCTTC. Encoded protein: CASSLGLAGLSYNEQFF.

This chain joins TRBV30 and TRBJ1-4; perhaps TRBD1 as D (5 bases). This CDR3 has 16 amino acids. V dropped 1 base and J dropped 3 bases, with 15 bases sitting between them. Germline V lookup: CDR1 GTSNPN, CDR2 SVGIG (reference sequence). The CDR3 reads CAWSGGGGEANEKLFF. DNA of the CDR3: TGTGCCTGGAGTGGTGGCGGGGGGGAGGCTAATGAAAAACTGTTTTTT.